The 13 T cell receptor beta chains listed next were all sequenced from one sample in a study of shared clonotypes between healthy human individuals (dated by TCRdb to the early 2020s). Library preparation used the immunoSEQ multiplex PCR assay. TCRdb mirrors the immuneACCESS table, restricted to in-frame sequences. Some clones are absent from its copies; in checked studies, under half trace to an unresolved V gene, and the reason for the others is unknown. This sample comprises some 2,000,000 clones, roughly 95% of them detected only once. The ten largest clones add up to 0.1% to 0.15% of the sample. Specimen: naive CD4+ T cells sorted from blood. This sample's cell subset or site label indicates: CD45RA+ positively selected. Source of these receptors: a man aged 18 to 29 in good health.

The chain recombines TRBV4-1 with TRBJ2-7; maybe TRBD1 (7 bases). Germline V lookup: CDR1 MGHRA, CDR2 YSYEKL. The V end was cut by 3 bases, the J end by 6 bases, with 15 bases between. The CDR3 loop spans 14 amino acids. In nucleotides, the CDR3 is TGCGCCAGCAGCCAGGGACAGCGGGTCTTCGAGCAGTACTTC. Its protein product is CASSQGQRVFEQYF.

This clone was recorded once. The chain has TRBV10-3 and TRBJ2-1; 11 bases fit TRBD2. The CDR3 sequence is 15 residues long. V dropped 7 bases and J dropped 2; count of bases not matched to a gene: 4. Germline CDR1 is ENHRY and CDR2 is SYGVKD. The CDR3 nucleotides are TGTGCCATCACAACTAGCGGGGGAGCCTACAATGAGCAGTTCTTC. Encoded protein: CAITTSGGAYNEQFF.

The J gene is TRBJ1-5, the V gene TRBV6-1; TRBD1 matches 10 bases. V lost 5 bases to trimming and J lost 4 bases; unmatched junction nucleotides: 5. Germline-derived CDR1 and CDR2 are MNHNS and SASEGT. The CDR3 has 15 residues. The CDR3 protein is CASSKGTGENQPQHF. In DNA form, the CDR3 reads TGTGCCAGCAGTAAGGGGACAGGGGAGAATCAGCCCCAGCATTTT.

CDR3 in DNA: TGTGCCAGCAGTGACGCCATCAACAGGGAGCAGTACTTC. Translation gives CASSDAINREQYF. The chain recombines TRBV6-1 with TRBJ2-7, with a possible D match to TRBD1 (5 bases). The CDR3 sequence is 13 residues long. Per the germline V gene, CDR1 is MNHNS and CDR2 is SASEGT. V shed 3 bases and J shed 7 bases, with 13 bases lying between them.

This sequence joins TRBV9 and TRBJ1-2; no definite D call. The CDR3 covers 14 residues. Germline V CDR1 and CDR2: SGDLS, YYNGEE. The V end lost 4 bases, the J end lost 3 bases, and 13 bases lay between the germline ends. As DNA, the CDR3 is TGTGCCAGCAGCACCACCCCCCAGGACTATGGCTACACCTTC. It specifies CASSTTPQDYGYTF.

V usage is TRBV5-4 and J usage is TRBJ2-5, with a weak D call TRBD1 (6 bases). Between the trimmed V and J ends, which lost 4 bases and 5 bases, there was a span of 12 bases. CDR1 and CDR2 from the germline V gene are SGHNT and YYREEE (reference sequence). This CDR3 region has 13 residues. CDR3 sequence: CASSQQGWETQYF. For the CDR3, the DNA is TGTGCCAGCAGCCAACAGGGATGGGAGACCCAGTACTTC.

CDR3 sequence reads: CASSQTGTEAFF. In nucleotides, the CDR3 is TGTGCCAGCAGCCAGACTGGCACTGAAGCTTTCTTT. This chain connects TRBV9 to TRBJ1-1; D remains ambiguous. V was shortened by 4 bases and J by 4 bases, with 8 bases between the two germline ends. This CDR3 is built from 12 residues. The germline V gene encodes CDR1 SGDLS and CDR2 YYNGEE.

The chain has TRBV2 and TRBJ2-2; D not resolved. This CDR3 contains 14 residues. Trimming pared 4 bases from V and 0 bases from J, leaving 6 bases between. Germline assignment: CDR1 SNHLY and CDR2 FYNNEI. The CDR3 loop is CASSVLPNTGELFF. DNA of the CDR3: TGTGCCAGCAGTGTCTTACCGAACACCGGGGAGCTGTTTTTT.

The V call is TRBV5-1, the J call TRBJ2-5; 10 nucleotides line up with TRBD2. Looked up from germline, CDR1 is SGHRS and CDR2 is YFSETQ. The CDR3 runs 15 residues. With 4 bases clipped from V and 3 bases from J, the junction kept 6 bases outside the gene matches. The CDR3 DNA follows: TGCGCCAGCAGCCCATTAGGGACTAGCGAAGAGACCCAGTACTTC. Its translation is CASSPLGTSEETQYF.

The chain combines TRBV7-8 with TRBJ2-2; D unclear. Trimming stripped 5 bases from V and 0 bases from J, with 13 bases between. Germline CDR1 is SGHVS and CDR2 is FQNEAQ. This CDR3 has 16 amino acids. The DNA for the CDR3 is TGTGCCAGCAGCCCTACAGACCGGACGAACACCGGGGAGCTGTTTTTT. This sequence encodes CASSPTDRTNTGELFF.

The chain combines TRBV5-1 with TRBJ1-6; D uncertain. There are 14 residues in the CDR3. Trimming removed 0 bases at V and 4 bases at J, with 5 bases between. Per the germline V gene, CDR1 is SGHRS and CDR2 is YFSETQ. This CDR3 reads CASSLAGYNSPLHF. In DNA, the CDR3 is TGCGCCAGCAGCTTGGCGGGTTATAATTCACCCCTCCACTTT. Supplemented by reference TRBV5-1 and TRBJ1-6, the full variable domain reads KAGVTQTPRYLIKTRGQQVTLSCSPISGHRSVSWYQQTPGQGLQFLFEYFSETQRNKGNFPGRFSGRQFSNSRSEMNVSTLELGDSALYLCASSLAGYNSPLHFGNGTRLTVT.

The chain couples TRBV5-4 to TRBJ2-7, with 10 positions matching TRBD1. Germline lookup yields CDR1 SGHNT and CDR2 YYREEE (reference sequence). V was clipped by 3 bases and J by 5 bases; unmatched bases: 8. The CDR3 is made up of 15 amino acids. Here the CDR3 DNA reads TGTGCCAGCAGCTCCTCCCGGGACAGGGGTCACGAGCAGTACTTC. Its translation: CASSSSRDRGHEQYF.

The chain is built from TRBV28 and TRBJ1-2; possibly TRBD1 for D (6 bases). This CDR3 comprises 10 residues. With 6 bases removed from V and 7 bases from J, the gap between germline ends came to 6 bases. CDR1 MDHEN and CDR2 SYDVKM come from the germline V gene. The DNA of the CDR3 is TGTGCCAGCAGGGACAGTGGCTACACCTTC. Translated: CASRDSGYTF.